This passage covers 18 T cell receptor beta chains from one sample sequenced in a study of shared clonotypes between healthy human individuals. Assay: immunoSEQ multiplex PCR; the TCRdb copy retains only in-frame clones and omits some. The sample comprises about 2.1 million clones, around 93% of which are singletons, and more than 1.5% rests with the top ten. Terminally differentiated effector memory CD45RA+ cells were left out of the naive CD8 fraction, which was CD45RO-negative and positively selected for CCR7. The sequenced material came from naive CD8+ T cells from PBMCs. The receptor source for this set is a young man in good health. Some clones in this sample may be carry-over from other donors' samples.

About this clone itself: Other DNA sequences from this sample encode an identical CDR3 as well. This chain joins TRBV4-1 and TRBJ2-4; D is perhaps TRBD1 (6 bases). The germline V gene encodes CDR1 MGHRA and CDR2 YSYEKL. The V end was cut by 1 base, the J end by 0 bases, with 10 bases between. CDR3 length: 16 residues. CDR3 DNA sequence: TGCGCCAGCAGCCAAGCTACAGGGCTAGCCAAAAACATTCAGTACTTC. Protein: CASSQATGLAKNIQYF.

V is TRBV19 and J is TRBJ1-1, with unresolved D. The germline V gene encodes CDR1 LNHDA and CDR2 SQIVND (reference sequence). The CDR3 is 13 amino acids. V was pared by 8 bases and J by 0 bases, with 10 bases between. The CDR3 spells CASGIWMNTEAFF. The CDR3 DNA follows: TGTGCCAGTGGCATATGGATGAACACTGAAGCTTTCTTT.

The V and J genes are TRBV6-5 and TRBJ2-1; the match to TRBD2 covers 13 bases. Germline CDR1 MNHEY, CDR2 SVGAGI. The V and J ends lost 6 bases and 10 bases, in that order; junction bases with no gene match: 9. This CDR3 region has 15 residues. The CDR3, as DNA: TGTGCCAGCAGCCTAAGACTAGCGGGAGGCAGGGAGCAGTTCTTC. Amino acids: CASSLRLAGGREQFF.

This chain links TRBV7-9 with TRBJ2-5; weak D call: TRBD2 (5 bases). Trimming left V 4 bases short and J 2 bases short, with 14 bases between. The CDR3 spans 15 residues. Germline CDR1 SEHNR, CDR2 FQNEAQ (reference sequence). CDR3 region: CASSSHGEGQETQYF. The CDR3, as DNA: TGTGCCAGCAGCTCGCACGGCGAGGGACAAGAGACCCAGTACTTC. The full variable domain, rest sourced from reference TRBV7-9 and TRBJ2-5, is DTGVSQNPRHKITKRGQNVTFRCDPISEHNRLYWYRQTLGQGPEFLTYFQNEAQLEKSRLLSDRFSAERPKGSFSTLEIQRTEQGDSAMYLCASSSHGEGQETQYFGPGTRLLVL.

The chain carries TRBV19 and TRBJ2-1; the D gene is possibly TRBD2 (5 bases). Trimming took off 1 base at V and 6 bases at J, with 13 bases between the two ends. The CDR3 has 15 residues. Germline V gene lookup returns CDR1 LNHDA and CDR2 SQIVND (reference sequence). The CDR3 region has the DNA TGTGCCAGTAGTATAGCCGGACTCCCTATCAATGAGCAGTTCTTC. It specifies CASSIAGLPINEQFF.

The rearrangement links TRBV10-2 to TRBJ2-6; 8 bases line up with TRBD1. CDR1 WSHSY and CDR2 SAAADI come from the germline V gene. V shed 4 bases, J shed 2 bases, and the junction held 1 base outside the gene matches. The CDR3 loop spans 15 amino acids. CDR3 nucleotides: TGCGCCAGCAGTGGGGACAGGACTGGGGCCAACGTCCTGACTTTC. Translating it yields CASSGDRTGANVLTF.

On this clone itself: Other DNA sequences in this specimen translate into the identical CDR3. This chain joins TRBV7-3 and TRBJ2-1; D perhaps matches TRBD1 (7 bases). V was clipped by 0 bases and J by 4 bases, with 10 bases between them. The CDR3 totals 15 residues. Germline assignment: CDR1 SGHTA and CDR2 FQGTGA. CDR3 region: CASSLTAGGYNEQFF. CDR3 coding DNA: TGTGCCAGCAGCTTAACGGCAGGGGGGTACAATGAGCAGTTCTTC.

This clone was seen just once. The rearrangement uses TRBV29-1 and TRBJ1-2; D remains ambiguous. Trimming took off 4 bases at V and 7 bases at J, with 13 bases between the two ends. The CDR3 length is 12 residues. CDR1 is SQVTM, CDR2 ANQGSEA, per germline. CDR3 amino acids: CSVANQVGGYTF. As DNA, the CDR3 is TGCAGCGTTGCAAATCAGGTCGGTGGCTACACCTTC.

This clone showed up just once. The chain combines TRBV5-1 with TRBJ2-3, with D possibly being TRBD2 (5 bases). Trimming cost V 0 bases and J 0 bases, with 11 bases left between them. CDR1 and CDR2 (germline): SGHRS, YFSETQ. This CDR3 is 16 amino acids long. As DNA, the CDR3 is TGCGCCAGCAGCTTGGAGTACGGGAAGAGCACAGATACGCAGTATTTT. Translated, it gives CASSLEYGKSTDTQYF.

The V gene is TRBV27, the J gene TRBJ1-2; TRBD1 aligns across 10 bases. From germline, CDR1 is MNHEY and CDR2 SMNVEV (reference sequence). The V and J ends lost 0 bases and 3 bases, in that order; junction bases with no gene match: 10. The CDR3 covers 18 residues. The CDR3 loop is CASSLSLRQGASYYGYTF. CDR3 coding DNA: TGTGCCAGCAGTTTATCGCTCAGACAGGGGGCCTCCTACTATGGCTACACCTTC.

In the case of this clone: Other nucleotide sequences in the sample specify the same CDR3. The rearrangement joins TRBV27 to TRBJ2-7; no reliable D call. The CDR3 has 13 residues. V lost 5 bases to trimming and J lost 2 bases, with 10 bases between them. Per the germline V gene, CDR1 is MNHEY and CDR2 is SMNVEV (reference sequence). The CDR3 reads CASSLGSTYEQYF. The CDR3 DNA reads as TGTGCCAGCAGTCTGGGGTCGACCTACGAGCAGTACTTC.

The chain joins TRBV7-8 to TRBJ1-1; D is ambiguous. CDR3 length: 14 residues. Trimming pared 5 bases from V and 4 bases from J, leaving 14 bases between. The germline CDR1 and CDR2 sequences are SGHVS and FQNEAQ. The DNA for the CDR3 is TGTGCCAGCAGCGATAGTCCGAGAGGCACTGAAGCTTTCTTT. Amino acids: CASSDSPRGTEAFF.

The chain combines TRBV2 with TRBJ1-5, with D tentatively TRBD1 (6 bases). Trimming removed 5 bases at V and 4 bases at J, with 24 bases between. Looked up from germline, CDR1 is SNHLY and CDR2 is FYNNEI. There are 18 residues in the CDR3. CDR3 sequence (DNA): TGTGCCAGCAGTTACGGTCCGACCGGGACACATACAAATCAGCCCCAGCATTTT. Encoded protein: CASSYGPTGTHTNQPQHF.

This chain's CDR3 is CASSELIRYEQYF. The CDR3, as DNA: TGTGCCAGCAGTGAACTAATTAGGTACGAGCAGTACTTC. The V gene is TRBV6-1, the J gene TRBJ2-7; no firm D call. With 2 bases removed from V and 4 bases from J, the gap between germline ends came to 9 bases. This CDR3 spans 13 amino acids. CDR1 is MNHNS and CDR2 is SASEGT in the germline V gene.

The genes are TRBV6-6 and TRBJ2-1; TRBD1 matches 9 bases. This CDR3 has 15 amino acids. Germline lookup yields CDR1 MNHNY and CDR2 SVGAGI (reference sequence). V was pared by 6 bases and J by 1 base, with 4 bases of the junction left unmatched. DNA for the CDR3: TGTGCCAGCAGACCACAGGGGGCGTCCTACAATGAGCAGTTCTTC. This sequence encodes CASRPQGASYNEQFF.

This chain's CDR3 is CASRWDGNTEAFF. CDR3 nucleotide sequence: TGTGCCAGCAGATGGGACGGTAACACTGAAGCTTTCTTT. The chain links TRBV6-5 to TRBJ1-1; maybe TRBD1 (5 bases). The germline V gene encodes CDR1 MNHEY and CDR2 SVGAGI. This CDR3 is 13 amino acids long. V was cut by 6 bases and J by 2 bases, with 10 bases left in between.

The chain links TRBV7-2 to TRBJ2-2; 9 bases line up with TRBD2. Unmatched junction bases numbered 4, after V lost 5 bases and J lost 3 bases. Germline V lookup: CDR1 SGHTA, CDR2 FQGNSA. The CDR3 is 15 amino acids. Written as DNA, the CDR3 is TGTGCCAGCAGCACCCTAGCGGGATACACCGGGGAGCTGTTTTTT. Translation gives CASSTLAGYTGELFF.

This clone has just one count. This sequence joins TRBV28 and TRBJ1-4; tentative D call: TRBD1 (5 bases). V was pared by 8 bases and J by 0 bases, with 13 bases between. Per germline, CDR1 MDHEN and CDR2 SYDVKM. The CDR3 loop spans 15 amino acids. The DNA for the CDR3 is TGTGCCAGCCTCCCGGGACCTGCAACTAATGAAAAACTGTTTTTT. It specifies CASLPGPATNEKLFF.